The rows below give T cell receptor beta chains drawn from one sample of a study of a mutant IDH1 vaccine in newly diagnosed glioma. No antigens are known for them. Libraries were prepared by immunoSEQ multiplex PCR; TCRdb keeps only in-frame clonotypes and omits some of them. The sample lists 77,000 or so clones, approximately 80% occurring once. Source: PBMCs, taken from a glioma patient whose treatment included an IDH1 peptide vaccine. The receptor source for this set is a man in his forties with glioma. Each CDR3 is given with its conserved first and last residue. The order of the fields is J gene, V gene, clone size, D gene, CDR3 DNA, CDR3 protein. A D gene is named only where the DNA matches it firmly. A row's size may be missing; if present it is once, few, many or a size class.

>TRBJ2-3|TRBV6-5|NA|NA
TGTGCCAGCAGCCCTCGCCCGACTGGAGATACGCAGTATTTT
CASSPRPTGDTQYF
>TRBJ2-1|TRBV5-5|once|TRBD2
TGTGCCAGCAGCTTAGCGGGGGCCTACAATGAGCAGTTCTTC
CASSLAGAYNEQFF
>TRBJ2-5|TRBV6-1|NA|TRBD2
TGTGCCAGCAGTGTGTCTAGCGGGGGAGAGACCCAGTACTTC
CASSVSSGGETQYF
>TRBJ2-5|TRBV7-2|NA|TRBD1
TGTGCCAGCAGCTTCACCGGGACAGGGAGGGCCTTGGAGACCCAGTACTTC
CASSFTGTGRALETQYF
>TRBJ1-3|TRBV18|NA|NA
TGTGCCAGCTCCCTCGGTGTCAGGACCCGTATATTCTCTGGAAACACCATATATTTT
CASSLGVRTRIFSGNTIYF
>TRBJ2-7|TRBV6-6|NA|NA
TGTGCCAGCAGTTACTCCCAGGGCTACGAGCAGTACTTC
CASSYSQGYEQYF
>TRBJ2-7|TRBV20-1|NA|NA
TGCAGCCCACAGGGAAACGAGCAGTACTTC
CSPQGNEQYF
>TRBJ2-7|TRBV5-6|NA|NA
TGTGCCAGCAGCCGGGAGAGGTACGAGCAGTACTTC
CASSRERYEQYF
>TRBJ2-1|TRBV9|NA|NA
TGTGCCAGCAGCGTAGCGCGGGGTGAGGTGGCCCATGAGCAGTTCTTC
CASSVARGEVAHEQFF
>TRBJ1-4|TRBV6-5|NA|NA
TGTGCCAGCAGTCAGCCCGGGCATAATGAAAAACTGTTTTTT
CASSQPGHNEKLFF
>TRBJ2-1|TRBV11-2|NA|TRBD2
TGTGCCAGCAGCGACGGGACTAGCGGGAACTACAATGAGCAGTTCTTC
CASSDGTSGNYNEQFF
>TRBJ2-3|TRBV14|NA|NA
TGTGCCAGCAGCCAAGATCAAATAGATACGCAGTATTTT
CASSQDQIDTQYF
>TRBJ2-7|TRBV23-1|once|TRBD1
TGCGCCAGCAGTATTCCCCCCGGGACAGGGCTGTCCTACGAGCAGTACTTC
CASSIPPGTGLSYEQYF
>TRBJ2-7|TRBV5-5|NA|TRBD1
TGTGCCAGTTTGACAGGGGGCGTAAGGTCCAACGAGCAGTACTTC
CASLTGGVRSNEQYF
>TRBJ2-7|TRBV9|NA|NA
TGTGCCAGCAGCGGTGGGGTGGAGTACGAGCAGTACTTC
CASSGGVEYEQYF
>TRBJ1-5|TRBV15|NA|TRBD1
TGTGCCACCGCCCAGGGGGCAATTAGCAATCAGCCCCAGCATTTT
CATAQGAISNQPQHF
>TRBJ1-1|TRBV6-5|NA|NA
TGTGCCAGCAGTTCGAGGGGGATCACTGAAGCTTTCTTT
CASSSRGITEAFF
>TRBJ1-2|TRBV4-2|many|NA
TGTGCCAGCAGCCAAGTCGTCGACACTAACTATGGCTACACCTTC
CASSQVVDTNYGYTF
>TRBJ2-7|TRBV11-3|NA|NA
TGTGCCAGCAGCCCCGGGCCTCTCTACGAGCAGTACTTC
CASSPGPLYEQYF
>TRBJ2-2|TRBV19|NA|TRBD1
TGTGCCAGTAGTACCCGATTCAGGGGGCGGAGCACCGGGGAGCTGTTTTTT
CASSTRFRGRSTGELFF
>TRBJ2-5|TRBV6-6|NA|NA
TGTGCCAGCAGTAAAACAGGGAAAGAGACCCAGTACTTC
CASSKTGKETQYF
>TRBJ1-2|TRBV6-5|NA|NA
TGTGCCAGCGGGGGGAATGGCTACACCTTC
CASGGNGYTF